A selection of T cell receptor beta chains follows, all from one sample in a study of Graves' ophthalmopathy and Graves' hyperthyroidism. TCRdb re-called the multiplex PCR reads with MiXCR, one entry per CDR3 protein. The repertoire holds a few hundred thousand distinct CDR3 sequences, with 35% to 40% as singletons. The sample consisted of peripheral blood or thyroid tissue (not recorded which). Every receptor here comes from an adult man with Graves' hyperthyroidism. Each CDR3 is given with its conserved first and last residue. Each record gives: CDR3 length, D gene, V gene, clone size, J gene, CDR3 DNA, CDR3 protein. D genes are given only for firm matches. Rows may omit the clone size; those that give it use once, few, many or a size class.

CDR3 length: 12; D gene: NA; V gene: TRBV25-1; clone size: NA; J gene: TRBJ2-3; CDR3 DNA: TGTGCCGGCAAGGGACTCGTCGATACGCAGTATTTT; CDR3 protein: CAGKGLVDTQYF
CDR3 length: 15; D gene: NA; V gene: TRBV2; clone size: NA; J gene: TRBJ2-7; CDR3 DNA: TGTGCCAGCAGTCCCTCGGCGGGCCTCTCCTACGAGCAGTACTTC; CDR3 protein: CASSPSAGLSYEQYF
CDR3 length: 14; D gene: TRBD2; V gene: TRBV20-1; clone size: once; J gene: TRBJ2-7; CDR3 DNA: TGCAGTGCTAGAACTAGCGGGGGGTTCTACGAGCAGTACTTC; CDR3 protein: CSARTSGGFYEQYF
CDR3 length: 13; D gene: TRBD2; V gene: TRBV29-1; clone size: NA; J gene: TRBJ2-7; CDR3 DNA: TGCAGCTCTTGGACTAGCGGTAACTACGAGCAGTACTTC; CDR3 protein: CSSWTSGNYEQYF
CDR3 length: 14; D gene: NA; V gene: TRBV12-3/TRBV12-4; clone size: many; J gene: TRBJ1-2; CDR3 DNA: TGTGCCAGCACCAACATGACGGTTAGAAATGGCTACACCTTC; CDR3 protein: CASTNMTVRNGYTF
CDR3 length: 15; D gene: NA; V gene: TRBV7-2; clone size: few; J gene: TRBJ2-3; CDR3 DNA: TGTGCCAGCAGCGCCCGGGACCACTACACCGATACGCAGTATTTT; CDR3 protein: CASSARDHYTDTQYF
CDR3 length: 14; D gene: TRBD1; V gene: TRBV5-1; clone size: many; J gene: TRBJ1-6; CDR3 DNA: TGCGCCAGCAGCCGAGGGACAGTCGTTTCACCCCTCCACTTT; CDR3 protein: CASSRGTVVSPLHF
CDR3 length: 16; D gene: TRBD1; V gene: TRBV4-1; clone size: NA; J gene: TRBJ1-5; CDR3 DNA: TGCGCCAGCAGGGAGACAGGGGCCGGTAGCAATCAGCCCCAGCATTTT; CDR3 protein: CASRETGAGSNQPQHF
CDR3 length: 14; D gene: NA; V gene: TRBV10-3; clone size: NA; J gene: TRBJ2-5; CDR3 DNA: TGTGCCAGCCCGACGCGAAACCTTTTAGAGACCCAGTACTTC; CDR3 protein: CASPTRNLLETQYF
CDR3 length: 15; D gene: NA; V gene: TRBV7-8; clone size: many; J gene: TRBJ1-1; CDR3 DNA: TGTGCCAGCAGCTTAGTACTACAGGGTGGAACTGAAGCTTTCTTT; CDR3 protein: CASSLVLQGGTEAFF
CDR3 length: 15; D gene: NA; V gene: TRBV2; clone size: few; J gene: TRBJ2-7; CDR3 DNA: TGTGCCAGCAATCCCAGGGGGACTACCTACAATGAGCAGTACTTC; CDR3 protein: CASNPRGTTYNEQYF